These T cell receptor beta chains were read from a single sample in a study of shared clonotypes between healthy human individuals. TCRdb keeps only in-frame clones here, not all; method: immunoSEQ multiplex PCR. The sample carries under 700,000 clones, approximately 95% recorded once. The sequencing sample was made of naive CD8+ T cells sorted from blood. All receptors come from a woman aged 25 to 39 in good health. CDR3s include the opening cysteine and the closing phenylalanine or tryptophan. Each record gives: J gene, D gene, V gene, clone size, CDR3 protein, CDR3 DNA. The D gene is left open where the match is weak. Clone sizes are given selectively: once, few, many, or a class where the clone is expanded.

>TRBJ1-2|.|TRBV6-5|.
CASSYAGRDGYTF
TGTGCCAGCAGTTACGCAGGGAGGGATGGCTACACCTTC
>TRBJ1-6|.|TRBV30|once
CAWSEGSGAWSPLHF
TGTGCCTGGAGTGAGGGGTCCGGGGCTTGGTCACCCCTCCACTTT
>TRBJ2-1|TRBD2|TRBV27|.
CASSFLASGNEQFF
TGTGCCAGCAGTTTTCTTGCTAGCGGCAATGAGCAGTTCTTC
>TRBJ2-3|.|TRBV5-1|.
CASSLWSGDEKDTQYF
TGCGCCAGCAGCTTGTGGTCGGGAGACGAGAAAGATACGCAGTATTTT
>TRBJ2-6|TRBD2|TRBV15|.
CATSRVPLLAGAGANVLTF
TGTGCCACCAGCAGAGTTCCACTGCTAGCGGGAGCTGGGGCCAACGTCCTGACTTTC
>TRBJ2-7|.|TRBV2|few
CASGGTQQEQYF
TGTGCCAGCGGAGGGACGCAGCAGGAGCAGTACTTC
>TRBJ2-3|.|TRBV9|.
CASSVAGLKANTQYF
TGTGCCAGCAGCGTAGCTGGACTCAAGGCCAATACGCAGTATTTT
>TRBJ1-1|TRBD1|TRBV27|.
CASSIQGGVTEAFF
TGTGCCAGCAGTATCCAGGGGGGAGTGACTGAAGCTTTCTTT
>TRBJ1-1|.|TRBV19|.
CASSIAGGRRTEAFF
TGTGCCAGTAGTATAGCCGGGGGACGTAGGACTGAAGCTTTCTTT
>TRBJ1-6|.|TRBV28|once
CASSPLPDYSPLHF
TGTGCCAGCAGTCCACTACCTGATTATTCACCCCTCCACTTT
>TRBJ1-3|.|TRBV30|once
CAWSYAGVSGNTIYF
TGTGCCTGGAGCTATGCAGGGGTCAGTGGAAACACCATATATTTT
>TRBJ2-7|.|TRBV7-9|.
CASSPNYEQYF
TGTGCCAGCAGTCCAAACTACGAGCAGTACTTC
>TRBJ2-7|.|TRBV30|.
CAWSVLRASEQYF
TGTGCCTGGAGTGTACTGAGGGCCTCCGAGCAGTACTTC
>TRBJ1-2|.|TRBV27|.
CASAPDSGPYGYTF
TGTGCCAGCGCCCCGGACTCCGGGCCTTATGGCTACACCTTC
>TRBJ2-1|TRBD2|TRBV7-8|.
CASSDASGRSSYNEQFF
TGTGCCAGCAGCGACGCTAGCGGGAGGAGCTCCTACAATGAGCAGTTCTTC
>TRBJ2-3|.|TRBV11-2|.
CASSSEGPDTQYF
TGTGCCAGCAGTTCAGAGGGCCCAGATACGCAGTATTTT
>TRBJ2-7|TRBD1|TRBV7-9|.
CASSSTGQTYEQYF
TGTGCCAGCAGCTCGACAGGGCAAACCTACGAGCAGTACTTC
>TRBJ2-7|.|TRBV7-2|.
CASREASYEQYF
TGTGCCAGCAGGGAGGCATCCTACGAGCAGTACTTC
>TRBJ2-3|.|TRBV9|.
CASREGGGGSFDTQYF
TGTGCCAGCAGAGAAGGAGGGGGCGGGAGTTTCGATACGCAGTATTTT
>TRBJ1-3|.|TRBV18|once
CASSPVSSSGNTIYF
TGTGCCAGCTCACCAGTTAGCTCCTCTGGAAACACCATATATTTT
>TRBJ2-7|.|TRBV7-9|.
CASSPQPFGEVSNEQYF
TGTGCCAGCAGCCCGCAGCCCTTTGGGGAGGTTTCGAACGAGCAGTACTTC
>TRBJ2-1|TRBD2|TRBV6-5|.
CASSPLAGWDNEQFF
TGTGCCAGCAGCCCCCTAGCGGGATGGGACAATGAGCAGTTCTTC
>TRBJ2-7|.|TRBV10-3|few
CAISESGEQYF
TGTGCCATCAGTGAGTCAGGGGAGCAGTACTTC
>TRBJ2-7|TRBD2|TRBV5-4|.
CASSSPGLAGPYEQYF
TGTGCCAGCAGTTCCCCGGGACTAGCGGGTCCCTACGAGCAGTACTTC
>TRBJ1-1|.|TRBV9|.
CASRGGLLENTEAFF
TGTGCCAGCAGGGGGGGATTGCTCGAGAACACTGAAGCTTTCTTT
>TRBJ1-2|TRBD1|TRBV6-5|few
CASTSYRGRGYGYTF
TGTGCCAGCACATCATACAGGGGCCGTGGCTATGGCTACACCTTC
>TRBJ2-7|.|TRBV28|.
CASSLTGSYEQYF
TGTGCCAGCAGTTTAACAGGGTCCTACGAGCAGTACTTC
>TRBJ2-5|.|TRBV6-6|.
CASSYLGNQETQYF
TGTGCCAGCAGTTATTTGGGGAATCAAGAGACCCAGTACTTC
>TRBJ2-7|TRBD2|TRBV27|once
CASSIYPPASGSAYEQYF
TGTGCCAGCAGTATATACCCCCCGGCTAGCGGGAGTGCGTACGAGCAGTACTTC
>TRBJ1-5|TRBD1|TRBV28|.
CASSTHNEQGFKPQHF
TGTGCCAGCAGCACACACAACGAACAGGGGTTTAAGCCCCAGCATTTT
>TRBJ2-7|TRBD2|TRBV19|once
CASSGAGGSYEQYF
TGTGCCAGCAGTGGGGCGGGGGGCTCCTACGAGCAGTACTTC
>TRBJ2-7|TRBD1|TRBV19|.
CASSPRQGAYEQYF
TGTGCCAGTAGTCCCCGACAGGGGGCCTACGAGCAGTACTTC
>TRBJ2-7|.|TRBV27|.
CASSLSRGSYEQYF
TGTGCCAGCAGTTTATCAAGGGGATCCTACGAGCAGTACTTC
>TRBJ1-1|.|TRBV5-1|.
CASSLTPTKLMNTEAFF
TGCGCCAGCAGCTTGACCCCCACAAAATTAATGAACACTGAAGCTTTCTTT
>TRBJ2-1|TRBD2|TRBV7-9|.
CASSLVGTSGKIERDEQFF
TGTGCCAGCAGCTTAGTCGGGACTAGCGGGAAAATCGAGAGGGATGAGCAGTTCTTC